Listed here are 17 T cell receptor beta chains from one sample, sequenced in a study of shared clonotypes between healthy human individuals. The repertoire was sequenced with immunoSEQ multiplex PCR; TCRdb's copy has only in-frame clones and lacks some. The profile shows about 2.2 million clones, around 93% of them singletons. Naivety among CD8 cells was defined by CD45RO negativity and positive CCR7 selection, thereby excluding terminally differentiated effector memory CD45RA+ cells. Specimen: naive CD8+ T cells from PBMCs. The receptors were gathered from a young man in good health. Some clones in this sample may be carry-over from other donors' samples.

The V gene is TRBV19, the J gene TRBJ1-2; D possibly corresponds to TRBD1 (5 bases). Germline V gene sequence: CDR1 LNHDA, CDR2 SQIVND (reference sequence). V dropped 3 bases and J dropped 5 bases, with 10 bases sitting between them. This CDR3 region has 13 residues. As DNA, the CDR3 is TGTGCCAGTAGTATTGGGGCGGCATATGGCTACACCTTC. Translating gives CASSIGAAYGYTF.

CDR3 sequence (DNA): TGTGCCAGCAGCTTAGGAGCGGGCGACTCCTACAATGAGCAGTTCTTC. It specifies CASSLGAGDSYNEQFF. The chain links TRBV13 to TRBJ2-1, with D perhaps matching TRBD2 (6 bases). V gave up 0 bases and J gave up 0 bases, with 9 bases separating them. Germline values: CDR1 PRHDT, CDR2 FYEKMQ (reference sequence). This CDR3 spans 16 amino acids.

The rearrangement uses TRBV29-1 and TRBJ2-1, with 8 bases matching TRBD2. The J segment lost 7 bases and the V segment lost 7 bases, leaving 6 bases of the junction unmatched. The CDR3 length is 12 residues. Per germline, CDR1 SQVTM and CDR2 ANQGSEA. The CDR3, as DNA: TGCAGCGCCAGACTAGCGAGGAATGAGCAGTTCTTC. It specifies CSARLARNEQFF.

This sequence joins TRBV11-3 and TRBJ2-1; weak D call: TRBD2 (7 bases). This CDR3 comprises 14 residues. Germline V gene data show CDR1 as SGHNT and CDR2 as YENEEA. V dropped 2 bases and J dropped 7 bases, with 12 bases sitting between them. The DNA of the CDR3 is TGTGCCAGCAGCTTAAGCGGGACAAAAAATGAGCAGTTCTTC. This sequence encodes CASSLSGTKNEQFF.

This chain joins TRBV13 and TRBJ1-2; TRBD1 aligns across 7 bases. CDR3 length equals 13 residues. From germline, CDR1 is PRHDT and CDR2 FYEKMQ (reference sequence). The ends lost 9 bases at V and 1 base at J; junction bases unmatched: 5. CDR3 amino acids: CASTGADNYGYTF. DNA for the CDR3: TGTGCCAGTACAGGGGCTGATAACTATGGCTACACCTTC.

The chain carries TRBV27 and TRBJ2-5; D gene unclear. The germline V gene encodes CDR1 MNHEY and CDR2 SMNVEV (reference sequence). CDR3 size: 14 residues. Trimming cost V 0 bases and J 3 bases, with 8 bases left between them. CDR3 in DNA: TGTGCCAGCAGTTTATCGGCAGCTAAAGAGACCCAGTACTTC. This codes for CASSLSAAKETQYF.

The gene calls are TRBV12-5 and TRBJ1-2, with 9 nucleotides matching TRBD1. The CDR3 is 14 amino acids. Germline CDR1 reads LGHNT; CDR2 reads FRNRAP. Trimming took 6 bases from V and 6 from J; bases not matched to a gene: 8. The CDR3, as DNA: TGTGCTAGTGGGGACAGGGGAGAGAGTAATGGCTACACCTTC. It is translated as CASGDRGESNGYTF.

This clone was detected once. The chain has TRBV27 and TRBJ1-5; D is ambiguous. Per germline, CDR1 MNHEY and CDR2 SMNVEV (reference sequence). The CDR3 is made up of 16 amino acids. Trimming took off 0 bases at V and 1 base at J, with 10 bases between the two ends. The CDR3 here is CASSLSVGESNQPQHF. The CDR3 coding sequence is TGTGCCAGCAGTTTATCGGTGGGAGAGAGCAATCAGCCCCAGCATTTT.

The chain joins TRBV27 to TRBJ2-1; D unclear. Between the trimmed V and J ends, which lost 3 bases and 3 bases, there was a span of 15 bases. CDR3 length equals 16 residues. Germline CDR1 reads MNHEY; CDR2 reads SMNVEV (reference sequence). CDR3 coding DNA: TGTGCCAGCAGTTTCGTTGTGAGGAGACACTACAATGAGCAGTTCTTC. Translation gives CASSFVVRRHYNEQFF.

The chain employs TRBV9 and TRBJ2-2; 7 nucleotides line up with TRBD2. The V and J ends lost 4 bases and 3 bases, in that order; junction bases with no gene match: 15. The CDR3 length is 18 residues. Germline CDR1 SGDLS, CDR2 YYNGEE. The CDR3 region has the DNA TGTGCCAGCAGCAACTCACCGACTAGCCTAAAGGACACCGGGGAGCTGTTTTTT. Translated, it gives CASSNSPTSLKDTGELFF. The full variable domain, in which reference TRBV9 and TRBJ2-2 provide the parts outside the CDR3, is DSGVTQTPKHLITATGQRVTLRCSPRSGDLSVYWYQQSLDQGLQFLIQYYNGEERAKGNILERFSAQQFPDLHSELNLSSLELGDSALYFCASSNSPTSLKDTGELFFGEGSRLTVL.

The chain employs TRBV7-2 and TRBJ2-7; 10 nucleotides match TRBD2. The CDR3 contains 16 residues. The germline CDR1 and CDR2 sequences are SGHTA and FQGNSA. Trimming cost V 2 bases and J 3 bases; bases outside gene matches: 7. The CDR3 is CASSLNGLAAFYEQYF. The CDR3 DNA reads TGTGCCAGCAGCTTAAACGGACTAGCGGCATTCTACGAGCAGTACTTC.

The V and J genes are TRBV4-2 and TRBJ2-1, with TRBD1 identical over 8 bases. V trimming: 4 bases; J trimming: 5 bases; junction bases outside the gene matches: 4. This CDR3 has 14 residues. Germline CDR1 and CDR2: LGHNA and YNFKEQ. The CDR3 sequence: CASSLGQGDNEQFF. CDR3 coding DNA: TGTGCCAGCAGCCTTGGACAGGGAGACAATGAGCAGTTCTTC.

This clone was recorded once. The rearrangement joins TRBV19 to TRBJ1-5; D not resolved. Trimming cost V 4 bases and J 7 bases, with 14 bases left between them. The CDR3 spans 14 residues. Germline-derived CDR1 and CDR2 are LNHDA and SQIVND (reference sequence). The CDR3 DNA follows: TGTGCCAGTAGTAATTATGCGGGTCACCAGCCCCAGCATTTT. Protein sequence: CASSNYAGHQPQHF. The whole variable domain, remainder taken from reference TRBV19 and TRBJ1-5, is DGGITQSPKYLFRKEGQNVTLSCEQNLNHDAMYWYRQDPGQGLRLIYYSQIVNDFQKGDIAEGYSVSREKKESFPLTVTSAQKNPTAFYLCASSNYAGHQPQHFGDGTRLSIL.

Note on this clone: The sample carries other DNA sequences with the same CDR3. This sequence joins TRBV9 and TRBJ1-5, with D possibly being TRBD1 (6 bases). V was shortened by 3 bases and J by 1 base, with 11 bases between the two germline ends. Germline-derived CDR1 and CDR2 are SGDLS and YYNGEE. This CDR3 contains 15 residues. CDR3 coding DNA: TGTGCCAGCAGCGAAACAGGGTCGAGCAATCAGCCCCAGCATTTT. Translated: CASSETGSSNQPQHF.

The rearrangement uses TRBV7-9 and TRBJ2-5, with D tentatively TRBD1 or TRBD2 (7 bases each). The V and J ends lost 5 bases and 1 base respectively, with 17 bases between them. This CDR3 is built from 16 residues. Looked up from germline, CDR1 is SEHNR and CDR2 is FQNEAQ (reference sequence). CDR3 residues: CASSPRQGGGQETQYF. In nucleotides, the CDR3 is TGTGCCAGCAGCCCGCGACAGGGAGGGGGCCAAGAGACCCAGTACTTC.

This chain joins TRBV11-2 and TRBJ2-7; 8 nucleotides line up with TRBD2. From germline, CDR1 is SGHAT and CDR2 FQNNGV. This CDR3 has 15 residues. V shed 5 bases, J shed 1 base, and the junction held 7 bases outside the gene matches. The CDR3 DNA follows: TGTGCCAGCAGCGCCGGACTAGCCGGATCCTACGAGCAGTACTTC. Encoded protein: CASSAGLAGSYEQYF.

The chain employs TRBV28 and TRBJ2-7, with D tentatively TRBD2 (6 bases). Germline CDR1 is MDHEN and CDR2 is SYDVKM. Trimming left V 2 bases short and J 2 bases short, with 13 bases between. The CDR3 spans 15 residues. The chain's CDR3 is CASSLGTDGAYEQYF. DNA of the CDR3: TGTGCCAGCAGTTTAGGGACTGATGGTGCCTACGAGCAGTACTTC.